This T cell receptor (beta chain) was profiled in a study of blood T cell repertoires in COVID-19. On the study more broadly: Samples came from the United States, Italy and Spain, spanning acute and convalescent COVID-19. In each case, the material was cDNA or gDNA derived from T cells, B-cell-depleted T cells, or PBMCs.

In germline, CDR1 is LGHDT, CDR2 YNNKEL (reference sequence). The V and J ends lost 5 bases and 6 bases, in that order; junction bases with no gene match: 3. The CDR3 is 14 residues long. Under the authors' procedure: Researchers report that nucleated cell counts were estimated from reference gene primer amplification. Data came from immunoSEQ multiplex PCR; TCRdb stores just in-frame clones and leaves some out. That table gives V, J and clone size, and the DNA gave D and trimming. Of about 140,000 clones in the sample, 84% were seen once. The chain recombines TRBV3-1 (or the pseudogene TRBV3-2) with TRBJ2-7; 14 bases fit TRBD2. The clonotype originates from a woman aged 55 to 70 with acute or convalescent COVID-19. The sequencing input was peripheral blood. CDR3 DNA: TGTGCCAGCAGCACGACTAGCGGGAGGGCCGAGCAGTACTTC. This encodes CASSTTSGRAEQYF.